The next 21 T cell receptor beta chains were all read from a single sample in a study of identical twins. TCRdb reanalysed the 5' RACE reads using MiXCR and keeps one entry per CDR3 protein. The profile covers 150,000 or so distinct CDR3 sequences, with around 3.6% appearing a single time and 8% to 8.5% taken by the ten largest. Sequencing used memory T cells sorted from blood. The receptors shown here come from a man between 18 and 35 years old in good health.

This clonotype was recorded at least ten times. The J gene is TRBJ2-1, the V gene TRBV12-3 or TRBV12-4; D not resolved. Trimming removed 3 bases at V and 6 bases at J, with 6 bases between. The CDR3 length is 12 residues. The CDR3: CASSFLGNEQFF. In DNA form, the CDR3 reads TGTGCCAGCAGTTTCTTAGGCAATGAGCAGTTCTTC.

Many counts were recorded for this clonotype. This chain joins TRBV10-2 and TRBJ2-7; 8 bases are a match to TRBD1. The CDR3 length is 15 residues. Germline CDR1 WSHSY, CDR2 SAAADI. V shed 6 bases, J shed 4 bases, and the junction held 11 bases outside the gene matches. Here the CDR3 reads CASSPNQGAMYEQYV. The CDR3 DNA reads as TGCGCCAGCAGCCCCAACCAGGGGGCAATGTACGAGCAGTACGTC.

This clonotype has ten or more counts. The chain uses TRBV12-3 or TRBV12-4 and TRBJ2-5; 7 bases line up with TRBD1. V gave up 3 bases and J gave up 5 bases; unmatched junction bases: 3. The CDR3 loop spans 13 amino acids. In nucleotides, the CDR3 is TGTGCCAGCAGTTTGACAGGGTCTGAGACCCAGTACTTC. Residues: CASSLTGSETQYF.

This clonotype has at least ten counts. V and J are TRBV5-6 and TRBJ2-7, with 7 bases that match TRBD2. The CDR3 spans 15 residues. J lost 0 bases, V lost 1 base, and 4 bases had no gene match. CDR1 and CDR2 (germline): SGHDT, YYEEEE. For the CDR3, the DNA is TGTGCCAGCAGCTTGCGGGAGGTTCCCTCCTACGAGCAGTACGTC. Translated: CASSLREVPSYEQYV.

This clonotype was observed many times. This rearrangement joins TRBV7-2 to TRBJ2-1; TRBD1 might be the D (5 bases). Per the germline V gene, CDR1 is SGHTA and CDR2 is FQGNSA. This CDR3 region has 12 residues. V was shortened by 3 bases and J by 9 bases, with 9 bases between the two germline ends. CDR3 sequence (DNA): TGTGCCAGCAGCTTCTCAGGGTTTGAGCAGTTCTTC. Its protein product is CASSFSGFEQFF.

This clonotype was seen ten or more times. J is TRBJ2-1 and V is TRBV28; 15 nucleotides agree with TRBD2. Trimming at V came to 7 bases and at J to 0 bases, leaving 16 bases not matched to a gene. Germline loops: CDR1 MDHEN, CDR2 SYDVKM. CDR3 size: 21 residues. In DNA form, the CDR3 reads TGTGCCAGCAAGGCCATAGGGGGACTAGCGGGAGGACTGCGCTCCTACAATGAGCAGTTCTTC. Amino acid sequence: CASKAIGGLAGGLRSYNEQFF.

In this sample, this clonotype turned up many times. The V and J genes are TRBV12-3 or TRBV12-4 and TRBJ2-3; TRBD2 matches at 9 bases. The CDR3 spans 12 residues. V lost 0 bases, J lost 11 bases, and 0 bases stayed unmatched. The CDR3 spells CASSLARGGQYF. In DNA, the CDR3 is TGTGCCAGCAGTTTAGCGCGGGGGGGGCAGTATTTT.

In this sample, this clonotype turned up a few times. The chain employs TRBV7-9 and TRBJ2-1; D is possibly TRBD1 (5 bases). Trimming shortened V by 8 bases and J by 8 bases, and 28 bases separated the two germline ends. This CDR3 region has 17 residues. The V gene's germline CDR1 is SEHNR and CDR2 FQNEAQ (reference sequence). The CDR3 spells CASADPRLPRDSDEQFF. The CDR3 DNA follows: TGTGCCAGCGCAGATCCTCGACTCCCCAGAGACAGCGATGAGCAGTTCTTC.

Ten or more counts support this clonotype. The chain is built from TRBV5-1 and TRBJ1-3; 7 nucleotides agree with TRBD1. With 0 bases clipped from V and 4 bases from J, the junction kept 7 bases outside the gene matches. The CDR3 is 16 amino acids. CDR1 is SGHRS, CDR2 YFSETQ, per germline. The CDR3 DNA is TGCGCCAGCAGCTTGGCCAATACAGGGGTCGGAAACACCATATATTTT. Its translation: CASSLANTGVGNTIYF.

This clonotype was picked up many times. The V and J genes are TRBV7-9 and TRBJ2-3; 10 nucleotides line up with TRBD2. V was clipped by 4 bases and J by 3 bases; unmatched bases: 4. The CDR3 is 15 amino acids. Germline V gene lookup returns CDR1 SEHNR and CDR2 FQNEAQ (reference sequence). The CDR3 coding sequence is TGTGCCAGCAGCTCCGCGACTAGCGGGACAGATACGCAGTATTTT. This codes for CASSSATSGTDTQYF.

This clonotype has a count of ten or more. The genes are TRBV6-1 and TRBJ2-1; no firm D call. Germline V lookup: CDR1 MNHNS, CDR2 SASEGT. The CDR3 is made up of 14 amino acids. V lost 10 bases and J lost 0, with 13 bases in between. The CDR3 region has the DNA TGTGCCACCTCGGTTAGGAGCTCCTACAATGAGCAGTTCTTC. Its protein product is CATSVRSSYNEQFF.

This clonotype was observed many times. This chain connects TRBV9 to TRBJ1-1; D might be TRBD1 (6 bases). Germline V CDR1 and CDR2: SGDLS, YYNGEE. This CDR3 spans 13 amino acids. V gave up 5 bases and J gave up 1 base, with 9 bases separating them. This chain's CDR3 is CASRGHSNTEAFF. The CDR3 nucleotides read TGTGCCAGCAGGGGACATTCGAACACTGAAGCTTTCTTT.

This clonotype occurred a few times. The rearrangement joins TRBV30 to TRBJ1-4; D not certain. The CDR3 sequence is 10 residues long. Germline-derived CDR1 and CDR2 are GTSNPN and SVGIG (reference sequence). Trimming shortened V by 8 bases and J by 7 bases, and 8 bases separated the two germline ends. The CDR3 DNA reads as TGTGCCCTTGAGGGTGAAAAACTGTTTTTT. Protein sequence: CALEGEKLFF.

Ten or more counts support this clonotype. The gene calls are TRBV6-1 and TRBJ2-4; TRBD1 might be the D (6 bases). Germline V lookup: CDR1 MNHNS, CDR2 SASEGT. The CDR3 extends over 13 amino acids. V lost 4 bases to trimming and J lost 7 bases, with 11 bases between them. The CDR3 spells CASSASGDNIQYF. Here the CDR3 DNA reads TGTGCCAGCAGTGCTTCAGGGGACAACATTCAGTACTTC.

The CDR3 is CSATDRVKSPLHF. In DNA form, the CDR3 reads TGCAGTGCTACCGACAGGGTGAAGTCACCCCTCCACTTT. The chain is built from TRBV20-1 and TRBJ1-6; 7 nucleotides agree with TRBD1. The CDR3 consists of 13 residues. J was trimmed by 10 bases and V by 4 bases; bases with no gene match: 7. Germline V CDR1 and CDR2: DFQATT, SNEGSKA (reference sequence).

The sample holds one count of this clonotype. The chain uses TRBV24-1 and TRBJ2-2, with TRBD1 matching over 9 bases. With 7 bases clipped from V and 0 bases from J, the junction kept 2 bases outside the gene matches. The CDR3 has 15 residues. Germline CDR1 reads KGHDR; CDR2 reads SFDVKD. Here the CDR3 reads CATRDRGANTGELFF. CDR3 nucleotide sequence: TGTGCCACCAGGGACAGGGGCGCGAACACCGGGGAGCTGTTTTTT.

This clonotype was recorded at least ten times. This rearrangement joins TRBV6-2 or TRBV6-3 to TRBJ2-3; the D call may be TRBD1 or TRBD2 (5 bases each). Trimming removed 6 bases at V and 7 bases at J, with 14 bases between. Germline values: CDR1 MNHEY, CDR2 SVGEGT. The CDR3 runs to 13 residues. CDR3 nucleotide sequence: TGTGCCAGCAGCCGGGACGTAATTTATACGCAGTATTTT. This sequence encodes CASSRDVIYTQYF.

The chain has TRBV7-3 and TRBJ2-4; 8 positions agree with TRBD1. V trimming: 1 base; J trimming: 7 bases; junction bases outside the gene matches: 6. This CDR3 spans 15 amino acids. Germline V CDR1 and CDR2: SGHTA, FQGTGA. DNA of the CDR3: TGTGCCAGCAGCTTAAGGGGGACAGGAGGGAACATTCAGTACTTC. It specifies CASSLRGTGGNIQYF.

The sample holds many counts of this clonotype. This chain connects TRBV20-1 to TRBJ1-1; D is possibly TRBD1 (5 bases). The V end was cut by 5 bases, the J end by 0 bases, with 13 bases between. Germline CDR1 is DFQATT and CDR2 is SNEGSKA (reference sequence). This CDR3 is built from 14 residues. CDR3 sequence (DNA): TGCAGTGCTGCCCGACAGCCCATGAACACTGAAGCTTTCTTT. The encoded protein is CSAARQPMNTEAFF.

This clonotype has at least ten counts. The chain carries TRBV2 and TRBJ2-1; D might be TRBD2 (6 bases). CDR1 and CDR2 (germline): SNHLY, FYNNEI. This CDR3 is 16 amino acids long. The germline V and J ends were trimmed by 11 bases and 9 bases, with 29 bases remaining between them. The chain's CDR3 is CASQTSGTPGVSEQFF. The CDR3 coding sequence is TGTGCCTCCCAGACCTCCGGGACCCCGGGGGTGAGTGAGCAGTTCTTC. Based on the CDR3 plus reference TRBV2 and TRBJ2-1, the full variable domain is EPEVTQTPSHQVTQMGQEVILRCVPISNHLYFYWYRQILGQKVEFLVSFYNNEISEKSEIFDDQFSVERPDGSNFTLKIRSTKLEDSAMYFCASQTSGTPGVSEQFFGPGTRLTVL.

This clonotype was counted at least ten times. This chain joins TRBV4-3 and TRBJ2-2; 7 bases agree with TRBD1. Germline values: CDR1 LGHNA, CDR2 YSLEER. V shed 2 bases and J 6 bases; nucleotides not matched to a gene: 9. This CDR3 contains 16 residues. CDR3 sequence (DNA): TGCGCCAGCAGCCAACGACGGGACAGAAGGGCCGGGGAGCTGTTTTTT. Encoded protein: CASSQRRDRRAGELFF.